This passage covers 10 T cell receptor beta chains from one sample sequenced in a study of tumor and adjacent non-tumor tissue in lung cancer. TCRbeta libraries were built with three rounds of nested PCR, modified from ARM-PCR. Each CDR3 protein is one row after TCRdb ran MiXCR on the multiplex PCR reads. The sample holds about 120,000 distinct CDR3 sequences, around three fifths seen once. The template was RNA from unsorted bulk tissue. Sequencing input: lung tumor tissue. These receptor sequences come from a man aged 25-45 years with non-small cell lung cancer.

Comment on this clonotype: This could be a read error, since a much larger clone is one nucleotide away. J is TRBJ2-7 and V is TRBV6-5; TRBD2 might be the D (5 bases). Germline V gene sequence: CDR1 MNHEY, CDR2 SVGAGI. The CDR3 is 13 residues long. The CDR3 bases are TGTGCCAGCAATTACCGGGGATCCTACGAGCAGTACTTC. The encoded protein is CASNYRGSYEQYF.

Comment on this clonotype: This may be a read error, as it is one base from a much larger clone. CDR3: CNARDPADRAYEQYF. For the CDR3, the DNA is TGCAATGCTAGAGATCCCGCGGACAGGGCCTACGAGCAGTACTTC. This chain uses TRBV20-1 with TRBJ2-7; 8 bases agree with TRBD1. CDR1 DFQATT and CDR2 SNEGSKA come from the germline V gene (reference sequence). This CDR3 has 15 residues.

Worth noting for this clonotype: The CDR3 does not end in the conserved phenylalanine or tryptophan, so this is likely a read error. The rearrangement uses TRBV20-1 and TRBJ2-7; 10 nucleotides align to TRBD1. V lost 4 bases to trimming and J lost 4 bases; unmatched junction nucleotides: 4. This CDR3 comprises 13 residues. Germline CDR1 and CDR2: DFQATT and SNEGSKA (reference sequence). The CDR3, as DNA: TGCAGTGCTATAAGGACAGGGGGATACGAGCAGTACCTC. Amino acids: CSAIRTGGYEQYL.

Concerning this clonotype: The conserved closing phenylalanine or tryptophan is absent in this CDR3, likely reflecting a read error. V gene TRBV20-1 combines with J gene TRBJ2-5; perhaps TRBD2 as D (6 bases). The V end lost 2 bases, the J end lost 7 bases, and 14 bases lay between the germline ends. The CDR3 loop spans 13 amino acids. Germline CDR1 reads DFQATT; CDR2 reads SNEGSKA (reference sequence). This CDR3 reads CSARWRGRGTQYL. CDR3 nucleotide sequence: TGCAGTGCTAGATGGAGGGGCCGGGGGACCCAGTACCTC.

This clonotype was seen a handful of times. This chain connects TRBV29-1 to TRBJ2-5, with a weak D call TRBD1 (5 bases). Germline CDR1 reads SQVTM; CDR2 reads ANQGSEA. The V gene lost 5 bases and the J gene lost 5 bases, with 12 bases spanning the gap. The CDR3 length is 12 residues. The CDR3, as DNA: TGCAGCGTTAGGACACGGGTGGAGACCCAGTACTTC. Translation gives CSVRTRVETQYF.

Comments on this clonotype: A much larger clone is a single base away; this may be a read error. The V and J genes are TRBV7-8 and TRBJ1-4; D is possibly TRBD1 (5 bases). The CDR3 runs 15 residues. The germline CDR1 and CDR2 sequences are SGHVS and FQNEAQ. The V and J ends lost 0 bases and 6 bases respectively, with 11 bases between them. The CDR3 here is CASSLATRGHEKLFF. The DNA for the CDR3 is TGTGCCAGCAGCTTAGCGACACGGGGACATGAAAAACTGTTTTTT.

This clonotype was detected ten times or more. This sequence joins TRBV5-6 and TRBJ2-3; 7 positions match TRBD2. Germline V gives CDR1 SGHDT, CDR2 YYEEEE. There are 16 residues in the CDR3. J gave up 6 bases and V 5 bases, and 15 bases lay outside the gene matches. CDR3 nucleotide sequence: TGTGCCAGCAGTATGGTCGGGCTAGCGGCGGCGGATACGCAGTATTTT. Its translation: CASSMVGLAAADTQYF.

In the case of this clonotype: The final CDR3 position lacks the conserved phenylalanine or tryptophan, pointing to a likely read error. The rearrangement links TRBV6-5 to TRBJ2-7; 11 nucleotides match TRBD1. CDR3 length equals 15 residues. Germline V gene data show CDR1 as MNHEY and CDR2 as SVGAGI. DNA of the CDR3: TGTGCCAGCAGTCTCGGACAGGGGGCCCCCTACGAACAGTACTTA. As protein: CASSLGQGAPYEQYL.

With regard to this clonotype: Given the absence of the conserved phenylalanine or tryptophan at the CDR3 end, a read error is likely. The CDR3 sequence: CASSQDLYRVGTEAFI. As DNA, the CDR3 is TGCGCCAGCAGCCAAGATCTCTACAGGGTCGGCACTGAAGCTTTCATT. The V call is TRBV4-1, the J call TRBJ1-1; weak D call: TRBD1 (6 bases). Germline assignment: CDR1 MGHRA and CDR2 YSYEKL. This CDR3 region has 16 residues. V was trimmed by 0 bases and J by 4 bases, leaving 15 bases between them.

There are many counts of this clonotype. This rearrangement joins TRBV6-5 to TRBJ2-7; D possibly matches TRBD1 or TRBD2 (6 bases each). The germline V gene encodes CDR1 MNHEY and CDR2 SVGAGI. The CDR3 has 13 amino acids. V lost 4 bases, J lost 2 bases, and 9 bases lay in between. The DNA of the CDR3 is TGTGCCAGCAGTTGGGGGGCAACCTACGAGCAGTACTTC. This translates into CASSWGATYEQYF.